The 9 T cell receptor beta chains reported below all come from one sample, sequenced in a study of technical replicates of blood from a handful of donors. The data were produced by immunoSEQ multiplex PCR, yet TCRdb's version contains in-frame clones alone and is incomplete. The sample has some 49,000 clones; 92% are singletons. Sequenced input: PBMCs. Receptor source: a human donor in good health. Some clones in this sample may be carry-over from other donors' samples.

J is TRBJ2-3 and V is TRBV5-1; perhaps TRBD2 as D (5 bases). Germline CDR1 reads SGHRS; CDR2 reads YFSETQ. V was trimmed by 5 bases and J by 4 bases, leaving 14 bases between them. The CDR3 has 14 amino acids. The CDR3, as DNA: TGCGCCAGCAGTCCAGCGGTGCTTTCAGATACGCAGTATTTT. This sequence encodes CASSPAVLSDTQYF. The full variable domain, rest sourced from reference TRBV5-1 and TRBJ2-3, is KAGVTQTPRYLIKTRGQQVTLSCSPISGHRSVSWYQQTPGQGLQFLFEYFSETQRNKGNFPGRFSGRQFSNSRSEMNVSTLELGDSALYLCASSPAVLSDTQYFGPGTRLTVL.

J is TRBJ2-5 and V is TRBV7-9, with 8 nucleotides matching TRBD1. The CDR3 is made up of 15 amino acids. V was pared by 4 bases and J by 1 base, with 5 bases of the junction left unmatched. Per germline, CDR1 SEHNR and CDR2 FQNEAQ (reference sequence). CDR3 sequence: CASSSRQGIQETQYF. DNA of the CDR3: TGTGCCAGCAGCTCGAGACAGGGGATCCAAGAGACCCAGTACTTC.

V is TRBV7-8 and J is TRBJ2-5, with 10 bases aligning to TRBD1. The CDR3 length is 15 residues. Germline values: CDR1 SGHVS, CDR2 FQNEAQ. J gave up 7 bases and V 5 bases, and 10 bases lay outside the gene matches. The CDR3 coding sequence is TGTGCCAGCAGCCCTCGGGGGACAGGGGAAGGGACCCAGTACTTC. Protein: CASSPRGTGEGTQYF.

The V gene is TRBV4-3, the J gene TRBJ2-6; maybe TRBD1 (5 bases). Germline-derived CDR1 and CDR2 are LGHNA and YSLEER. V lost 0 bases, J lost 0 bases, and 12 bases lay in between. The CDR3 has 18 amino acids. The CDR3 DNA is TGCGCCAGCAGCCAAGATCAGGGCACAGCCTCTGGGGCCAACGTCCTGACTTTC. Its protein product is CASSQDQGTASGANVLTF.

J is TRBJ1-5 and V is TRBV28; tentatively, D is TRBD1 (6 bases). CDR1 and CDR2 from the germline V gene are MDHEN and SYDVKM. Between the trimmed V and J ends, which lost 5 bases and 4 bases, there was a span of 15 bases. This CDR3 spans 15 amino acids. The chain's CDR3 is CASSPPRGANQPQHF. As DNA, the CDR3 is TGTGCCAGCAGTCCCCCGCGGGGGGCGAATCAGCCCCAGCATTTT.

The chain couples TRBV12-5 to TRBJ2-1; 11 bases align to TRBD2. Looked up from germline, CDR1 is LGHNT and CDR2 is FRNRAP. The CDR3 runs 17 residues. The ends lost 5 bases at V and 5 bases at J; junction bases unmatched: 11. The DNA for the CDR3 is TGTGCTAGTGGTCGTCGTTTAGCGGGAGGGGTCGACAATGAGCAGTTCTTC. It encodes CASGRRLAGGVDNEQFF.

The chain carries TRBV19 and TRBJ1-4; 9 bases align to TRBD1. Trimming took 7 bases from V and 6 from J; bases not matched to a gene: 6. The length of the CDR3 is 14 residues. CDR1 is LNHDA and CDR2 is SQIVND in the germline V gene (reference sequence). DNA of the CDR3: TGTGCCAGTAAACCACAGGGGGCTGATGAAAAACTGTTTTTT. Amino acids: CASKPQGADEKLFF.

As for this clone: The junction and the germline gene differ at one end; a read error may be behind it. V usage is TRBV30 and J usage is TRBJ2-7; D may be TRBD2 (6 bases). The V gene's germline CDR1 is GTSNPN and CDR2 SVGIG (reference sequence). This CDR3 has 13 residues. DNA for the CDR3: TGTGCCGGGAGGACCGACTTCGGGAACGAGCAGTACTTC. It yields the protein CAGRTDFGNEQYF. The full variable domain, in which reference TRBV30 and TRBJ2-7 provide the parts outside the CDR3, is SQTIHQWPATLVQPVGSPLSLECTVEGTSNPNLYWYRQAAGRGLQLLFYSVGIGQISSEVPQNLSASRPQDRQFILSSKKLLLSDSGFYLCAGRTDFGNEQYFGPGTRLTVT.

This clone showed up just once. The J gene is TRBJ1-4, the V gene TRBV10-3, with 8 bases aligning to TRBD1. CDR1 ENHRY and CDR2 SYGVKD come from the germline V gene. The CDR3 has 15 amino acids. The trim removed 3 bases at V and 8 bases at J, leaving 8 bases unmatched. The CDR3 protein is CAISDSDRGGEKLFF. The CDR3 nucleotides read TGTGCCATCAGTGACTCCGACAGGGGCGGAGAAAAACTGTTTTTT.